The subject of this entry is one T cell receptor (beta chain). The target antigen is unknown. This CDR3 has 14 amino acids. V shed 4 bases and J shed 11 bases, with 20 bases lying between them. Germline V lookup: CDR1 MNHNS, CDR2 SASEGT. This sample is drawn from a study of Graves' ophthalmopathy and Graves' hyperthyroidism. The wider study: Investigators collected peripheral blood at initial diagnosis, before any treatment was given.

Using RNA transcripts, the TCR beta CDR3 regions were amplified. Following a first-round RT-PCR that used HTBI primers, a second-round multiplex PCR was carried out. MiXCR, run by TCRdb on the multiplex PCR reads, gives a single entry per CDR3 protein. The table lists approximately 150,000 distinct CDR3 sequences, approximately 40% of them singletons. Whole-study results and caveats: In blood appeared most of the expanded thyroid clonotypes whose frequency exceeded 0.001. Separation of ophthalmopathy from stable hyperthyroidism was achieved by a 13-signature model, at approximately 87% sensitivity and around 81% specificity.

The TCR was taken from a man younger than 40 with Graves' ophthalmopathy. J is TRBJ1-1 and V is TRBV6-1; D is possibly TRBD1 (5 bases). Sequencing was carried out using peripheral blood. The CDR3 region is CASSGLGPASEAFF. The CDR3 DNA sequence: TGTGCCAGCAGTGGCCTGGGACCGGCGAGTGAGGCTTTCTTT.